This TCR beta chain is drawn from a study of cytomegalovirus exposure and HLA in healthy donors. Measured with immunoSEQ multiplex PCR; TCRdb has only the in-frame clones, and not every one. The data contain around 190,000 clones, roughly 88% of them singletons. The CDR3 runs to 12 residues. V lost 4 bases and J 8 bases, leaving 11 bases between the germline ends. Germline values: CDR1 PRHDT, CDR2 FYEKMQ (reference sequence). The rearrangement uses TRBV13 and TRBJ1-1; D is uncertain. The clonotype was recovered from a woman between 18 and 30 years old in good health and CMV-seronegative. Sequenced input: PBMCs. Written as DNA, the CDR3 is TGTGCCAGCAGCTCCCCTCGTGTAGAAGCTTTCTTT. Protein sequence: CASSSPRVEAFF.